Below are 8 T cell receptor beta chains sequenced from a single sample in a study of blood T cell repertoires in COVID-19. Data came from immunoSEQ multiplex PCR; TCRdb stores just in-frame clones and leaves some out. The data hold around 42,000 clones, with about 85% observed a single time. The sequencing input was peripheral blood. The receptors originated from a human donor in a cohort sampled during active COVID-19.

CDR3 loop: CASSYSDLAGGQFF. The CDR3 coding sequence is TGTGCCAGCAGTTACTCCGATCTTGCCGGGGGGCAGTTCTTC. The rearrangement uses TRBV6-6 and TRBJ2-1, with D maybe TRBD2 (6 bases). The CDR3 sequence is 14 residues long. V lost 0 bases and J 12 bases, leaving 15 bases between the germline ends. Looked up from germline, CDR1 is MNHNY and CDR2 is SVGAGI (reference sequence).

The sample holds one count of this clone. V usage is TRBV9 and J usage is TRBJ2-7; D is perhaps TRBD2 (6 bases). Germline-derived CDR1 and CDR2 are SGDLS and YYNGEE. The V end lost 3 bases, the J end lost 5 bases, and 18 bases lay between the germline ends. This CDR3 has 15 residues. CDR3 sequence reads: CASSAHLGGRDEQYF. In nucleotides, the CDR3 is TGTGCCAGCAGCGCCCATTTGGGGGGTCGCGACGAGCAGTACTTC.

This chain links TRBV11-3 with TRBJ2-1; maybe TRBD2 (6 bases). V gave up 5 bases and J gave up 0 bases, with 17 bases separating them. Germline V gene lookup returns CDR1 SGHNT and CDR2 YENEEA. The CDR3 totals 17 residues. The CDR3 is CASSKRGRGSSYNEQFF. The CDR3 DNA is TGTGCCAGCAGCAAGCGCGGTCGGGGGAGCTCCTACAATGAGCAGTTCTTC.

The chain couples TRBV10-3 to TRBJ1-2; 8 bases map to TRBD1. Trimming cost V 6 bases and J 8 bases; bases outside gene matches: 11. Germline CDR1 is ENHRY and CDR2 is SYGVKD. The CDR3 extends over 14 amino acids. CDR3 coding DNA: TGTGCCATCAGGCAGGACAGGGACCTTGACGGCTACACCTTC. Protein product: CAIRQDRDLDGYTF.

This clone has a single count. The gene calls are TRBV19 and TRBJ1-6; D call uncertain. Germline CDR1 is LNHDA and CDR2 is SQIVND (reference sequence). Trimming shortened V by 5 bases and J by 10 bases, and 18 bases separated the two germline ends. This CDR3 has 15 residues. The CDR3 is CASSGRGSSSSPLHF. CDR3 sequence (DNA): TGTGCCAGTAGTGGAAGAGGCTCCTCTTCCTCACCCCTCCACTTT.

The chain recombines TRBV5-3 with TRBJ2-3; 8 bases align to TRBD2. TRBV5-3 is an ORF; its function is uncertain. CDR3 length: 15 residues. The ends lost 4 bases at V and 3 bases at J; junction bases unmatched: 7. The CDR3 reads CARSITSGYTDTQYF. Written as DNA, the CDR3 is TGTGCCAGAAGCATCACTAGCGGCTATACAGATACGCAGTATTTT.

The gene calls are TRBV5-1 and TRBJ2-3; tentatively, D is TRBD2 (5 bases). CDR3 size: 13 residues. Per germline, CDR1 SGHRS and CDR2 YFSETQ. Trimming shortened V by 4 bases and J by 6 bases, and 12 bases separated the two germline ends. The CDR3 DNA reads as TGCGCCAGCAGCCCCGGGGAGTGGGATACGCAGTATTTT. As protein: CASSPGEWDTQYF.

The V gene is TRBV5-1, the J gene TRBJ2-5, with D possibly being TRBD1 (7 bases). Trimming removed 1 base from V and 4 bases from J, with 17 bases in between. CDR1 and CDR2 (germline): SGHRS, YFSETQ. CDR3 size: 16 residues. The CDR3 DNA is TGCGCCAGCAGCTTGACTGGCGGGACAGTACCAGAGACCCAGTACTTC. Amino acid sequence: CASSLTGGTVPETQYF. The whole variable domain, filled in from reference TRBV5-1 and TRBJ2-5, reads KAGVTQTPRYLIKTRGQQVTLSCSPISGHRSVSWYQQTPGQGLQFLFEYFSETQRNKGNFPGRFSGRQFSNSRSEMNVSTLELGDSALYLCASSLTGGTVPETQYFGPGTRLLVL.